A single sample is the source of the 15 T cell receptor beta chains below, sequenced in a study of cytomegalovirus exposure and HLA in healthy donors. A multiplex PCR was run with 60 Vbeta primers and 13 Jbeta primers. Repertoires were generated with immunoSEQ multiplex PCR, while TCRdb's copy carries only in-frame clones and drops some. Of approximately 150,000 clones detected, roughly 80% appear once; the ten largest clones hold over 2%. Input material: PBMCs. Every receptor here comes from a male donor in good health and CMV-seronegative.

This clone occurred a few times. V gene TRBV14 combines with J gene TRBJ1-6; tentative D call: TRBD1 (5 bases). V was shortened by 4 bases and J by 0 bases, with 10 bases between the two germline ends. Germline assignment: CDR1 SGHDN and CDR2 FVKESK. CDR3 length: 16 residues. In DNA, the CDR3 is TGTGCCAGCAGCCTATCCGGGGGCTCCTATAATTCACCCCTCCACTTT. This gives the protein CASSLSGGSYNSPLHF.

The V and J genes are TRBV30 and TRBJ1-3; 9 bases agree with TRBD1. Germline V CDR1 and CDR2: GTSNPN, SVGIG (reference sequence). The CDR3 is made up of 16 amino acids. J lost 0 bases, V lost 2 bases, and 5 bases had no gene match. The CDR3 spells CAWSLGQGVSGNTIYF. The CDR3 region has the DNA TGTGCCTGGAGTTTGGGACAGGGCGTCTCTGGAAACACCATATATTTT.

The chain uses TRBV6-6 and TRBJ1-1; 7 bases match TRBD1. The CDR3 loop spans 14 amino acids. Unmatched junction bases numbered 9, after V lost 6 bases and J lost 5 bases. Germline CDR1 MNHNY, CDR2 SVGAGI (reference sequence). CDR3 sequence: CASRMRGLETEAFF. The CDR3 bases are TGTGCCAGCAGGATGAGGGGGCTGGAAACTGAAGCTTTCTTT.

The chain uses TRBV7-9 and TRBJ1-2, with 8 bases fitting TRBD1. V trimming: 4 bases; J trimming: 8 bases; junction bases outside the gene matches: 12. CDR3 size: 15 residues. CDR1 is SEHNR, CDR2 FQNEAQ, per germline (reference sequence). DNA of the CDR3: TGTGCCAGCAGCTCACCGGGGCAGGGGGCTGAAGGCTACACCTTC. Translated, it gives CASSSPGQGAEGYTF.

The chain has TRBV7-9 and TRBJ2-7; no definite D call. From germline, CDR1 is SEHNR and CDR2 FQNEAQ (reference sequence). V was trimmed by 1 base and J by 3 bases, leaving 13 bases between them. The CDR3 has 15 residues. DNA for the CDR3: TGTGCCAGCAGCTTAGGGTACCGAACTGGCTACGAGCAGTACTTC. The encoded protein is CASSLGYRTGYEQYF.

The chain joins TRBV6-6 to TRBJ2-5; a weak D match, TRBD1 (6 bases). The CDR3 loop spans 15 amino acids. CDR1 and CDR2 from the germline V gene are MNHNY and SVGAGI (reference sequence). Deletions cut 6 bases from V and 0 bases from J, with 14 bases between. The CDR3 sequence is CASRLGQSYQETQYF. CDR3 DNA: TGTGCCAGCAGACTAGGACAGTCGTACCAAGAGACCCAGTACTTC.

The gene calls are TRBV29-1 and TRBJ2-5, with D maybe TRBD1 (6 bases). The J call may be in error: the DNA end matches TRBJ2-7 better. The V gene's germline CDR1 is SQVTM and CDR2 ANQGSEA. The CDR3 has 15 residues. CDR3 bases: TGCAGCGTAGCTACCGGGACACGCCGCTCCTACGAGCAGTACTTC. Translation gives CSVATGTRRSYEQYF.

The J gene is TRBJ1-1, the V gene TRBV5-1; 7 bases align to TRBD1. V gave up 1 base and J gave up 6 bases; unmatched junction bases: 12. The CDR3 totals 16 residues. Germline V CDR1 and CDR2: SGHRS, YFSETQ. CDR3 in DNA: TGCGCCAGCAGCTTGCGTCCCTCGCAGGGGGTGTCTGAAGCTTTCTTT. This gives the protein CASSLRPSQGVSEAFF. The variable domain in full, with the rest retrieved from reference TRBV5-1 and TRBJ1-1, is KAGVTQTPRYLIKTRGQQVTLSCSPISGHRSVSWYQQTPGQGLQFLFEYFSETQRNKGNFPGRFSGRQFSNSRSEMNVSTLELGDSALYLCASSLRPSQGVSEAFFGQGTRLTVV.

This sequence joins TRBV27 and TRBJ2-2, with 7 bases aligning to TRBD2. This CDR3 has 15 residues. V was clipped by 4 bases and J by 6 bases; unmatched bases: 8. Germline lookup yields CDR1 MNHEY and CDR2 SMNVEV (reference sequence). CDR3 DNA sequence: TGTGCCAGCAGTTGGGGGGGGGTGGTCGCCGGGGAGCTGTTTTTT. This encodes CASSWGGVVAGELFF.

The chain links TRBV29-1 to TRBJ1-1; D is possibly TRBD1 (5 bases). This CDR3 comprises 13 residues. V lost 7 bases and J 6 bases, leaving 18 bases between the germline ends. Germline lookup yields CDR1 SQVTM and CDR2 ANQGSEA. CDR3 DNA sequence: TGCAGCGGGGCGGGGGGGGAGACGGCTGAAGCTTTCTTT. Protein product: CSGAGGETAEAFF.

The rearrangement uses TRBV19 and TRBJ1-5; 8 bases align to TRBD1. The CDR3 length is 15 residues. The germline V gene has CDR1 LNHDA and CDR2 SQIVND (reference sequence). The trim removed 5 bases at V and 5 bases at J, leaving 8 bases unmatched. The CDR3 DNA sequence: TGTGCCAGTAGTCTTCAGGGGGCTGGGGATCAGCCCCAGCATTTT. It specifies CASSLQGAGDQPQHF. Full variable domain (outside the CDR3, taken from reference TRBV19 and TRBJ1-5): DGGITQSPKYLFRKEGQNVTLSCEQNLNHDAMYWYRQDPGQGLRLIYYSQIVNDFQKGDIAEGYSVSREKKESFPLTVTSAQKNPTAFYLCASSLQGAGDQPQHFGDGTRLSIL.

The chain has TRBV6-5 and TRBJ1-2, with 7 bases matching TRBD1. Germline V gives CDR1 MNHEY, CDR2 SVGAGI. The CDR3 contains 15 residues. Germline trimming cut 8 bases from V and 3 bases from J; bases unmatched to any gene: 12. In DNA, the CDR3 is TGTGCCAGCTCGAACTACCTTACAGGGGACTATGGCTACACCTTC. Protein product: CASSNYLTGDYGYTF.

With regard to this clone: At one end the junction does not follow the germline gene, possibly because of a read error. The same CDR3 arises from other DNA sequences in this sample as well. The rearrangement links TRBV28 to TRBJ2-7, with D possibly being TRBD1 (5 bases). The length of the CDR3 is 13 residues. Germline V lookup: CDR1 MDHEN, CDR2 SYDVKM. Here the CDR3 DNA reads TGCGCCAGCAGTGTATCGACAGTTTCCGAGCAGTACTTC. It specifies CASSVSTVSEQYF.

This chain connects TRBV11-2 to TRBJ2-3, with TRBD1 matching 7 bases. In germline, CDR1 is SGHAT, CDR2 FQNNGV. The CDR3 is 15 amino acids. With V trimmed by 7 bases and J by 4 bases, 11 bases remained unmatched. This CDR3 is CASTQEYRGADTQYF. DNA for the CDR3: TGTGCCAGCACCCAGGAGTACAGGGGCGCAGATACGCAGTATTTT.

This clone was observed a few times. This chain joins TRBV19 and TRBJ2-1; D is undetermined. Per germline, CDR1 LNHDA and CDR2 SQIVND (reference sequence). Trimming shortened V by 1 base and J by 0 bases, and 10 bases separated the two germline ends. CDR3 length equals 16 residues. In nucleotides, the CDR3 is TGTGCCAGTAGTATAGGTATGATGAGCTCCTACAATGAGCAGTTCTTC. This sequence encodes CASSIGMMSSYNEQFF.